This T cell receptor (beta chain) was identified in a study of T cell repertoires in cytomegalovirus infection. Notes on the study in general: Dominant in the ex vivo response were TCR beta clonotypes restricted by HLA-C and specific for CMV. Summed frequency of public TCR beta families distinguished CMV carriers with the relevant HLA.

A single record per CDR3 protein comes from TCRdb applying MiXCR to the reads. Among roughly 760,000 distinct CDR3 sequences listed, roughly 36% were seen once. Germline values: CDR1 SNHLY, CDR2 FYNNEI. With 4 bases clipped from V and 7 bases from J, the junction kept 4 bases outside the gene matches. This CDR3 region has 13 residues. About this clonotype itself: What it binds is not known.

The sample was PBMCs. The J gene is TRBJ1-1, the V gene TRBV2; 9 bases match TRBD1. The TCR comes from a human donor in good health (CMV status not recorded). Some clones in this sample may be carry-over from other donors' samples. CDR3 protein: CASSGGQGGEAFF. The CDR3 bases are TGTGCCAGCAGTGGGGGACAGGGTGGTGAAGCTTTCTTT.